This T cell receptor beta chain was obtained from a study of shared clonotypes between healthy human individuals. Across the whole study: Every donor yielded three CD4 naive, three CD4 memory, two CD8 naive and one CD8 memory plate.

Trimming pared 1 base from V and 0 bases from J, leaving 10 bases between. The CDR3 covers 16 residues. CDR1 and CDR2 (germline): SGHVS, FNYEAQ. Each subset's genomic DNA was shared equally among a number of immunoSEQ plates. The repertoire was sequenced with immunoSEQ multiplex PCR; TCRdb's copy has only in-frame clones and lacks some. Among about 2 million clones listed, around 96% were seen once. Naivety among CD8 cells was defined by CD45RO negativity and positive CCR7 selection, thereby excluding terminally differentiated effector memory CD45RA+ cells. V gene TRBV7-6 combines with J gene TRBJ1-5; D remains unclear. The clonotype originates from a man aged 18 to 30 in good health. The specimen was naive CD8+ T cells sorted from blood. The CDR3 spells CASSLEGGLSNQPQHF. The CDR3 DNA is TGTGCCAGCAGCTTAGAGGGCGGGCTTAGCAATCAGCCCCAGCATTTT.